Sequencing of this T cell receptor (beta chain) was carried out in a study of blood T cell repertoires in COVID-19. Overall study: From T cells, B-cell-depleted T cells, or PBMCs came the material, which was cDNA or gDNA.

Sequenced by immunoSEQ multiplex PCR; TCRdb stores in-frame clones only, minus some. The table shows some 400,000 clones, with more than 75% occurring only once. The CDR3 is 14 amino acids. The trim removed 5 bases at V and 7 bases at J, leaving 8 bases unmatched. Germline values: CDR1 MDHEN, CDR2 SYDVKM. The V call is TRBV28, the J call TRBJ1-2; 9 bases line up with TRBD1. Sequenced sample: peripheral blood. The source is a woman aged 60-75 years with COVID-19, enrolled during active disease. CDR3 coding DNA: TGTGCCAGCAGTCCCGGGACAGGGTTTCGTGGCTACACCTTC. Encoded protein: CASSPGTGFRGYTF.